This TCR beta chain originates from a study of blood T cell repertoires in COVID-19. Study-wide background: Italy, Spain and the United States were the sources of the convalescent and acute COVID-19 samples. T cells, B-cell-depleted T cells, or PBMCs provided the cDNA or gDNA that served as material.

Per the original methods: Estimated nucleated cell counts came from reference gene primer amplification. The repertoire was sequenced with immunoSEQ multiplex PCR; TCRdb's copy has only in-frame clones and lacks some. V, J and clone size were drawn from that table, and D and trimming were deduced from the DNA. The sample has 200,000 to 300,000 clones; roughly 86% are singletons. Per the germline V gene, CDR1 is LNHDA and CDR2 is SQIVND (reference sequence). The germline V and J ends were trimmed by 7 bases and 2 bases, with 19 bases remaining between them. This CDR3 region has 16 residues. This sequence originates from a woman aged 30 to 39 who had recovered from COVID-19. This rearrangement joins TRBV19 to TRBJ2-3, with TRBD2 as a possible D gene (6 bases). The sequenced sample was peripheral blood. The CDR3 bases are TGTGCCAGTAAGGGTTCGGGGGTAGGAGTCACAGATACGCAGTATTTT. This sequence encodes CASKGSGVGVTDTQYF.